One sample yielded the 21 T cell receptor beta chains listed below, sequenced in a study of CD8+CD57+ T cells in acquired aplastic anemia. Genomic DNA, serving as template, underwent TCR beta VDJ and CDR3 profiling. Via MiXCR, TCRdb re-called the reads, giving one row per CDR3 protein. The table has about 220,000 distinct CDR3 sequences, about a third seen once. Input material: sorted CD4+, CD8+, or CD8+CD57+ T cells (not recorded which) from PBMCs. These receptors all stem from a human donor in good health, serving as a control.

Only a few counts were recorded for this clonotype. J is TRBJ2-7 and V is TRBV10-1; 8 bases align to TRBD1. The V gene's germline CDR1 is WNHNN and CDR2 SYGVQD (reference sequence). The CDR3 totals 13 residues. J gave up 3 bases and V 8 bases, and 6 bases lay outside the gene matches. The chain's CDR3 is CASFGTGDYEQYF. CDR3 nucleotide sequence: TGCGCCAGCTTCGGGACAGGAGACTACGAGCAGTACTTC.

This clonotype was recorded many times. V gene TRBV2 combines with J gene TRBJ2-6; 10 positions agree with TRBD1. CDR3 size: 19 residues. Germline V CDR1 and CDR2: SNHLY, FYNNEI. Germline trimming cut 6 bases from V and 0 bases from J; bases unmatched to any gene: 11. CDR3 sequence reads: CASSGGWDRGNSGANVLTF. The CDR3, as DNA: TGTGCCAGCAGCGGCGGTTGGGACAGGGGAAACTCTGGGGCCAACGTCCTGACTTTC.

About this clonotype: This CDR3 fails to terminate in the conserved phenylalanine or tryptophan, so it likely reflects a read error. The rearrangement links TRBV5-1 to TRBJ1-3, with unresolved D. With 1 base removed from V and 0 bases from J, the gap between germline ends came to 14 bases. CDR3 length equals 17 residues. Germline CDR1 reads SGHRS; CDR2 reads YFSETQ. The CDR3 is CASSLTILNLSGNTIYL. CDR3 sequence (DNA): TGCGCCAGCAGCTTGACGATTCTGAACCTCTCTGGAAACACCATATATCTT.

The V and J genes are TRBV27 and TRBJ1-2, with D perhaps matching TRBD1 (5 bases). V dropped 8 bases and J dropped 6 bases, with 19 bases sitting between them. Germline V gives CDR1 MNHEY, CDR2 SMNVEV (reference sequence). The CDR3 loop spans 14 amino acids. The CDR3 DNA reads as TGTGCCAGCCGCCTCTTCCATTCGACAGATGGCTACACCTTC. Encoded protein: CASRLFHSTDGYTF.

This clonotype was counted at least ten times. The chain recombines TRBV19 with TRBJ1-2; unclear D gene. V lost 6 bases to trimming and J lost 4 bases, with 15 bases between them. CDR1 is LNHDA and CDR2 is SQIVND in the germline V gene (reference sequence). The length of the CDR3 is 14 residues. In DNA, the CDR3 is TGTGCCAGTAGCACTGGAGATTGGAGCTATGGCTACACCTTC. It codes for CASSTGDWSYGYTF. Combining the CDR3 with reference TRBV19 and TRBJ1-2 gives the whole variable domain DGGITQSPKYLFRKEGQNVTLSCEQNLNHDAMYWYRQDPGQGLRLIYYSQIVNDFQKGDIAEGYSVSREKKESFPLTVTSAQKNPTAFYLCASSTGDWSYGYTFGSGTRLTVV.

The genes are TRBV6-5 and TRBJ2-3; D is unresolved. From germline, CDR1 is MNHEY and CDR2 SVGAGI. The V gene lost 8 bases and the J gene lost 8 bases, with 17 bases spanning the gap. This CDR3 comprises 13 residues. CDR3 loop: CASVTPVWRTQYF. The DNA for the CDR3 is TGTGCCAGCGTGACTCCCGTCTGGCGTACGCAGTATTTT.

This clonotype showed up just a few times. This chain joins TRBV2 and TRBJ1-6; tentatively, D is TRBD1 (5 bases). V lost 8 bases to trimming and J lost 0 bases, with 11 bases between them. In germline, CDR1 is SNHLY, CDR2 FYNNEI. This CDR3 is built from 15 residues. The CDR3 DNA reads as TGTGCCAGCGAATCGGGGCTCTCCTATAATTCACCCCTCCACTTT. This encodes CASESGLSYNSPLHF.

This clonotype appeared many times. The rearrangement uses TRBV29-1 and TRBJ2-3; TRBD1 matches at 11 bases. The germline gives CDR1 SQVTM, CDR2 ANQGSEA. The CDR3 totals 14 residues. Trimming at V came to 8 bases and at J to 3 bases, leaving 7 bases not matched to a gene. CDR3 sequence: CSYRDRGITDTQYF. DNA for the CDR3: TGCAGCTACCGGGACAGGGGGATAACAGATACGCAGTATTTT.

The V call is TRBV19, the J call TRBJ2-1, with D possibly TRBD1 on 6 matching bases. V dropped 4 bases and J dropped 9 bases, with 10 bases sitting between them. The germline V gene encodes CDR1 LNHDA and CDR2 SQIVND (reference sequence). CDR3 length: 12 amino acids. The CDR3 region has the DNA TGTGCCAGTAGTAAAACAGGGTTTGAGCAGTTCTTC. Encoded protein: CASSKTGFEQFF.

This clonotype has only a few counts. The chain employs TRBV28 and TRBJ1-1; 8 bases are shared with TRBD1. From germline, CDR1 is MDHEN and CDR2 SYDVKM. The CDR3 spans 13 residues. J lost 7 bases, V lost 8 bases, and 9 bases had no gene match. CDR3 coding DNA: TGTGCCAGCGGGGGACAGGATGTCAGTGAAGCTTTCTTT. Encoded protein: CASGGQDVSEAFF.

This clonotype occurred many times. The CDR3 loop is CSVESLEGEKLFF. As DNA, the CDR3 is TGCAGCGTTGAAAGTCTAGAGGGTGAAAAACTGTTTTTT. This rearrangement joins TRBV29-1 to TRBJ1-4; D gene uncertain. Between the trimmed V and J ends, which lost 2 bases and 7 bases, there was a span of 11 bases. Germline V gene data show CDR1 as SQVTM and CDR2 as ANQGSEA. The length of the CDR3 is 13 residues. The whole variable domain, filled in from reference TRBV29-1 and TRBJ1-4, reads SAVISQKPSRDICQRGTSLTIQCQVDSQVTMMFWYRQQPGQSLTLIATANQGSEATYESGFVIDKFPISRPNLTFSTLTVSNMSPEDSSIYLCSVESLEGEKLFFGSGTQLSVL.

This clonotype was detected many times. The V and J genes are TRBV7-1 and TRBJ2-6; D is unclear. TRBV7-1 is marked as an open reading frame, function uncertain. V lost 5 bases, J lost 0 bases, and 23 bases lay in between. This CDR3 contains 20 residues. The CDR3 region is CASSLSQASLTSSGANVLTF. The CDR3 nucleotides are TGTGCCAGCAGCCTCAGCCAGGCGAGTCTGACATCCTCTGGGGCCAACGTCCTGACTTTC.

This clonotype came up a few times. For the CDR3, the DNA is TGCAGTGCTAGAGATCGGGTGATTAGCACAGATACGCAGTATTTT. Amino acid sequence: CSARDRVISTDTQYF. The chain employs TRBV20-1 and TRBJ2-3; D remains ambiguous. V was clipped by 0 bases and J by 0 bases, with 10 bases between them. The CDR3 is 15 residues long. Per germline, CDR1 DFQATT and CDR2 SNEGSKA (reference sequence).

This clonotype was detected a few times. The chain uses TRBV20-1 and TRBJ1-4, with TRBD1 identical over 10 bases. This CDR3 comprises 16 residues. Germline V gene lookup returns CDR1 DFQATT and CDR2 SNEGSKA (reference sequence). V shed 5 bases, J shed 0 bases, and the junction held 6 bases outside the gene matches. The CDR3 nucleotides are TGCAGTGCTCACGGACAGGGGGGGGCAACTAATGAAAAACTGTTTTTT. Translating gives CSAHGQGGATNEKLFF.

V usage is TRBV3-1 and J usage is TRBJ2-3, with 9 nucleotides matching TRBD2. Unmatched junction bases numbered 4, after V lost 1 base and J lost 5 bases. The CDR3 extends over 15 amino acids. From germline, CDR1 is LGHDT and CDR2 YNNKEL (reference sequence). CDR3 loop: CASSQGRGGQDTQYF. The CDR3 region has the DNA TGTGCCAGCAGCCAAGGGCGGGGGGGCCAAGATACGCAGTATTTT.

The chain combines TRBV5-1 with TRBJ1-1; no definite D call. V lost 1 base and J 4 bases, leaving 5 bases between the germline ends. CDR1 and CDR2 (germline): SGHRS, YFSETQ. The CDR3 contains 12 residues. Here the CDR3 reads CASSLRPTEAFF. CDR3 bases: TGCGCCAGCAGCTTGAGACCCACTGAAGCTTTCTTT.

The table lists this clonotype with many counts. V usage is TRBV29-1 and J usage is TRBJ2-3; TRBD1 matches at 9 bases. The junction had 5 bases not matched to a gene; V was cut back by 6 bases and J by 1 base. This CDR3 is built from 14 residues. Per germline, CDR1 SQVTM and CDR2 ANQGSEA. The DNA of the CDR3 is TGCAGCGTCGTGGACAGGGGAGGCACAGATACGCAGTATTTT. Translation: CSVVDRGGTDTQYF.

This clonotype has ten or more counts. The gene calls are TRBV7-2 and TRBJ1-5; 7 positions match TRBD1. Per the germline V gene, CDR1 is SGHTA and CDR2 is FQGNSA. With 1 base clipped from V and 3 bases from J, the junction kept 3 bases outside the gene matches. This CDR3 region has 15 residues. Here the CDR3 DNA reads TGTGCCAGCAGCTTAGGCGGGACAGACAATCAGCCCCAGCATTTT. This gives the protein CASSLGGTDNQPQHF.

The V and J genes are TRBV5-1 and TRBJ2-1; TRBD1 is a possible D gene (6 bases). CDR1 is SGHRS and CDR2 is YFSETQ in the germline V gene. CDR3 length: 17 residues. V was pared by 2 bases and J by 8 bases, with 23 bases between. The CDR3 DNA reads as TGCGCCAGCAGCTTCCTTAACAGGGTTACCCCACTATATGAGCAGTTCTTC. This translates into CASSFLNRVTPLYEQFF.

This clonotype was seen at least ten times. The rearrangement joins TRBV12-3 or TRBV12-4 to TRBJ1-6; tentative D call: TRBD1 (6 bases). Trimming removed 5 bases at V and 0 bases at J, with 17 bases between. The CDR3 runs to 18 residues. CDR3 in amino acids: CASSLGQLGRSYNSPLHF. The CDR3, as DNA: TGTGCCAGCAGTCTTGGACAGTTGGGACGCTCCTATAATTCACCCCTCCACTTT.

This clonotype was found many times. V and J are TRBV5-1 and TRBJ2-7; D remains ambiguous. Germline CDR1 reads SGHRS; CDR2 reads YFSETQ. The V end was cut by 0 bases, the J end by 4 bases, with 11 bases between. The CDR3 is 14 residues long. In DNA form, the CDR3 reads TGCGCCAGCAGCTTGGCCGGAGACTTATACGAGCAGTACTTC. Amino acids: CASSLAGDLYEQYF.